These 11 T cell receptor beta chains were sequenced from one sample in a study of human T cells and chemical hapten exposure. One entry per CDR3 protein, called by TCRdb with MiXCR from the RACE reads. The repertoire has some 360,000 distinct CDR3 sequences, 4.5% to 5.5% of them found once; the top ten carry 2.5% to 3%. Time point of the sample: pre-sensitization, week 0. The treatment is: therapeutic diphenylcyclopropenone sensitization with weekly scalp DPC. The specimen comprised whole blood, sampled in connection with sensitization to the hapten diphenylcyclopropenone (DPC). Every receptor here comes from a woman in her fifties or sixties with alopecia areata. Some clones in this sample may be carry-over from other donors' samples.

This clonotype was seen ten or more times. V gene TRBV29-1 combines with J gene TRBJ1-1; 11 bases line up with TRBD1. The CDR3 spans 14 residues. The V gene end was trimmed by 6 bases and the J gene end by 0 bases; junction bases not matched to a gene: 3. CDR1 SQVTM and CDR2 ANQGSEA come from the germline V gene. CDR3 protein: CSVGQGGMNTEAFF. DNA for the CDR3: TGCAGCGTGGGACAGGGGGGAATGAACACTGAAGCTTTCTTT.

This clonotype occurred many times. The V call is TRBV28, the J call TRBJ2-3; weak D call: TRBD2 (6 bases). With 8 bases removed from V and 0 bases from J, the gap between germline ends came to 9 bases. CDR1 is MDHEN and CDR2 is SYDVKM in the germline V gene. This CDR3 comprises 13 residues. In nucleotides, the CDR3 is TGTGCCAGCGCGGGGCCTAGCACAGATACGCAGTATTTT. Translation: CASAGPSTDTQYF.

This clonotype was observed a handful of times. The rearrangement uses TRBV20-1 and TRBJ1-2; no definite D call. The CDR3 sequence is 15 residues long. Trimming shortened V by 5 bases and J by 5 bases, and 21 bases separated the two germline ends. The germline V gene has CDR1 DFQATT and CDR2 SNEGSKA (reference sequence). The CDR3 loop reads CSADAKRGRLYGYTF. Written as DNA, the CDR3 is TGCAGTGCTGATGCGAAGAGAGGGCGACTATATGGCTACACCTTC.

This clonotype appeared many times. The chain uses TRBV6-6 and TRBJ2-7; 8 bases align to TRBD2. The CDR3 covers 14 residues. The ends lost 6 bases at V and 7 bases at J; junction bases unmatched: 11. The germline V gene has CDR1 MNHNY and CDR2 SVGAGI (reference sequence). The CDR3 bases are TGTGCCAGCAGCGGGAGGGTTCGGGCAGAGGAGCAGTACTTC. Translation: CASSGRVRAEEQYF.

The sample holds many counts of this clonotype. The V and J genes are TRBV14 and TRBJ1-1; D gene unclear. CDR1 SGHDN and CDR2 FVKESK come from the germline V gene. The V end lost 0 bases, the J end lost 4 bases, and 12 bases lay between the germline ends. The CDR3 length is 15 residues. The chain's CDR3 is CASSQDEDPFTEAFF. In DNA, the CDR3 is TGTGCCAGCAGCCAAGATGAAGACCCCTTCACTGAAGCTTTCTTT.

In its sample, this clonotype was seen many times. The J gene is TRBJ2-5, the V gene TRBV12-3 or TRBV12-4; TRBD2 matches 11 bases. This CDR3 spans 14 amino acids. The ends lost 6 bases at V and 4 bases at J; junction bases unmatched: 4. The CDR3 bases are TGTGCCAGCAGAATTGGACTAGCGGGAGAGACCCAGTACTTC. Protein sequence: CASRIGLAGETQYF.

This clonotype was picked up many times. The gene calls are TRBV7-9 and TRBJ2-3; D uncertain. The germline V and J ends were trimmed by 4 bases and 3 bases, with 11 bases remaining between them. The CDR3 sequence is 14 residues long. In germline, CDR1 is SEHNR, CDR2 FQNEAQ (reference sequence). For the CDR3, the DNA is TGTGCCAGCAGCTCACCCGCTAGAACAGATACGCAGTATTTT. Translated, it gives CASSSPARTDTQYF.

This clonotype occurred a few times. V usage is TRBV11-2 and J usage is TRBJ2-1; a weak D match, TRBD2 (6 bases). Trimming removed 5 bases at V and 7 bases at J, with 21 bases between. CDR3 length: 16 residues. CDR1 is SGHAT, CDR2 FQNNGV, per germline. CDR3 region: CASSRLTGTFPNEQFF. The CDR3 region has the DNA TGTGCCAGCAGCCGCCTCACCGGGACTTTTCCAAATGAGCAGTTCTTC.

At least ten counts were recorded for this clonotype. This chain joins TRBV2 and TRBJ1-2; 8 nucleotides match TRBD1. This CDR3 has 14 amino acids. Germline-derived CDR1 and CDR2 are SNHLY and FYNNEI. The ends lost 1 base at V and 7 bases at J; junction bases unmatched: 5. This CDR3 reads CASSEGQGMSGYTF. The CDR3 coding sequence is TGTGCCAGCAGTGAAGGACAGGGGATGAGTGGCTACACCTTC.

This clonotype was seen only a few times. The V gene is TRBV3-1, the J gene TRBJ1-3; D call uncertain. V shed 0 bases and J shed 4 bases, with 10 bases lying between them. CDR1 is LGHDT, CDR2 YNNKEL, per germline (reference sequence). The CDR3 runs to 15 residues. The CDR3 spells CASSQEIRVGNTIYF. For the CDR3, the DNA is TGTGCCAGCAGCCAAGAAATAAGGGTGGGAAACACCATATATTTT.

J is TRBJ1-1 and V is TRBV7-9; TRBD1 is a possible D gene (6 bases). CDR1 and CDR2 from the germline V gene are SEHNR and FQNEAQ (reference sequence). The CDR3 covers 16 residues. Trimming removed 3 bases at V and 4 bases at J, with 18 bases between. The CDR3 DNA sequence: TGTGCCAGCAGCTTCCTTCAGGGGAAGGGAGGCACTGAAGCTTTCTTT. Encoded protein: CASSFLQGKGGTEAFF.